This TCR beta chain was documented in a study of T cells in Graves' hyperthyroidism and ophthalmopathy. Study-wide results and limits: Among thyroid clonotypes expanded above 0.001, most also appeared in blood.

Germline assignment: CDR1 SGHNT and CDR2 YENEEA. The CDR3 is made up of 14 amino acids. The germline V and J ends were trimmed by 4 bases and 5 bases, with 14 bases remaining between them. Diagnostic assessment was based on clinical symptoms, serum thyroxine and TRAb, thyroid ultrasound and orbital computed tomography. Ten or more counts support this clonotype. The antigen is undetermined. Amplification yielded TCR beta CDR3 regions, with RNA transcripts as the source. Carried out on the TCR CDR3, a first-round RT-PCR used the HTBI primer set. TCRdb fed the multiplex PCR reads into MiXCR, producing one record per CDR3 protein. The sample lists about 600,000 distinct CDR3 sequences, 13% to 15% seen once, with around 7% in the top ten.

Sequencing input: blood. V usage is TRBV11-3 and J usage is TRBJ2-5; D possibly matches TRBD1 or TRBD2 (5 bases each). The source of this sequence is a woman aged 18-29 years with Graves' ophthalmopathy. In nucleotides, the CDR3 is TGTGCCAGCAGCTCTACTAGGGACGGGGAGACCCAGTACTTC. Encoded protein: CASSSTRDGETQYF.